Shown below are 30 T cell receptor beta chains from a single sample sequenced in a study of graft-versus-host responses after intestinal transplantation. Sequenced by immunoSEQ multiplex PCR; TCRdb stores in-frame clones only, minus some. Of 20,000 or so clones in the sample, approximately 86% were seen once. Sequenced material: bone marrow, taken 120 to 130 days after transplant. The receptors stem from a human patient who received an intestinal transplant, so some T cells may come from the graft donor.

V is TRBV4-1 and J is TRBJ1-4; maybe TRBD1 (6 bases). CDR1 is MGHRA and CDR2 is YSYEKL in the germline V gene. Trimming removed 4 bases at V and 8 bases at J, with 17 bases between. The length of the CDR3 is 15 residues. CDR3: CASSPRQEGREKLFF. Written as DNA, the CDR3 is TGCGCCAGCAGCCCACGACAGGAAGGGAGGGAAAAACTGTTTTTT.

This clone was seen just once. The chain combines TRBV25-1 with TRBJ1-1; D unresolved. The CDR3 is 11 amino acids. Looked up from germline, CDR1 is MGHDK and CDR2 is SYGVNS. Trimming cost V 7 bases and J 0 bases, with 3 bases left between them. The CDR3 DNA reads TGTGCCAGCAAGATGAACACTGAAGCTTTCTTT. Translated: CASKMNTEAFF.

The gene calls are TRBV5-1 and TRBJ2-5; 8 nucleotides match TRBD1. The CDR3 has 13 residues. Germline CDR1 SGHRS, CDR2 YFSETQ. V dropped 0 bases and J dropped 5; count of bases not matched to a gene: 0. The CDR3 DNA reads as TGCGCCAGCAGCTTGGGGGACAGGGAGACCCAGTACTTC. Its protein is CASSLGDRETQYF.

The chain combines TRBV27 with TRBJ2-1, with D possibly matching TRBD2 (6 bases). Per the germline V gene, CDR1 is MNHEY and CDR2 is SMNVEV (reference sequence). V was pared by 5 bases and J by 4 bases, with 12 bases between. CDR3 length: 14 residues. CDR3 protein: CASSRLGDYNEQFF. Written as DNA, the CDR3 is TGTGCCAGCAGTCGACTAGGGGATTACAATGAGCAGTTCTTC.

The gene calls are TRBV14 and TRBJ2-1, with 12 bases matching TRBD2. Germline-derived CDR1 and CDR2 are SGHDN and FVKESK. The CDR3 covers 17 residues. Trimming removed 4 bases from V and 7 bases from J; junction bases left unmatched: 11. This chain's CDR3 is CASSLTGLAGLLNEQFF. The CDR3 DNA follows: TGTGCCAGCAGCCTAACCGGACTAGCGGGATTGTTGAATGAGCAGTTCTTC.

The chain uses TRBV5-1 and TRBJ1-4, with a tentative D call TRBD1 (5 bases). The germline V gene has CDR1 SGHRS and CDR2 YFSETQ. Deletions cut 0 bases from V and 0 bases from J, with 15 bases between. This CDR3 is built from 18 residues. Here the CDR3 reads CASSLGGQVGATNEKLFF. In nucleotides, the CDR3 is TGCGCCAGCAGCTTGGGAGGACAAGTAGGTGCAACTAATGAAAAACTGTTTTTT.

This chain links TRBV7-8 with TRBJ2-7; TRBD2 agrees at 9 bases. This CDR3 comprises 15 residues. V was clipped by 5 bases and J by 4 bases; unmatched bases: 9. CDR1 and CDR2 from the germline V gene are SGHVS and FQNEAQ. The CDR3 bases are TGTGCCAGCAGCCCCCGGACTAGCGTTCCTTACGAGCAGTACTTC. It encodes CASSPRTSVPYEQYF.

This clone was observed once. The chain combines TRBV28 with TRBJ1-5; D ambiguous. The CDR3 runs 15 residues. Germline CDR1 reads MDHEN; CDR2 reads SYDVKM. V was clipped by 6 bases and J by 2 bases, with 14 bases between them. The DNA of the CDR3 is TGTGCCAGCAGCAATATGGCCCTTGGCAATCAGCCCCAGCATTTT. Translation: CASSNMALGNQPQHF.

This clone appeared once. The chain links TRBV6-1 to TRBJ1-2; D is uncertain. The CDR3 sequence is 12 residues long. Trimming stripped 6 bases from V and 9 bases from J, with 14 bases between. The germline CDR1 and CDR2 sequences are MNHNS and SASEGT. CDR3 loop: CASRADQGSYTF. The CDR3 coding sequence is TGTGCCAGCAGGGCGGACCAAGGAAGCTACACCTTC.

This chain links TRBV7-9 with TRBJ1-4; 7 positions match TRBD1. V dropped 5 bases and J dropped 4; count of bases not matched to a gene: 10. The CDR3 loop spans 16 amino acids. CDR1 is SEHNR, CDR2 FQNEAQ, per germline (reference sequence). The CDR3 loop is CASSAPEGAGNEKLFF. DNA for the CDR3: TGTGCCAGCAGCGCCCCGGAGGGGGCGGGTAATGAAAAACTGTTTTTT.

The chain has TRBV5-1 and TRBJ2-7; the match to TRBD2 covers 8 bases. This CDR3 spans 17 amino acids. Germline-derived CDR1 and CDR2 are SGHRS and YFSETQ. V lost 0 bases to trimming and J lost 0 bases; unmatched junction nucleotides: 8. CDR3 in DNA: TGCGCCAGCAGCTTGGGACTAGCGATTTCCTCCTCCTACGAGCAGTACTTC. Translating gives CASSLGLAISSSYEQYF.

This chain uses TRBV14 with TRBJ2-6; unclear D gene. Per germline, CDR1 SGHDN and CDR2 FVKESK. This CDR3 has 20 residues. With 1 base removed from V and 0 bases from J, the gap between germline ends came to 19 bases. CDR3 DNA sequence: TGTGCCAGCAGCCAAGTCTCCTGGGCAGGTATGAGCTCTGGGGCCAACGTCCTGACTTTC. Translated: CASSQVSWAGMSSGANVLTF.

The rearrangement links TRBV18 to TRBJ1-1; the match to TRBD1 covers 12 bases. CDR3 length: 17 residues. With V trimmed by 6 bases and J by 3 bases, 11 bases remained unmatched. Germline CDR1 reads KGHSH; CDR2 reads LQKENI. Here the CDR3 reads CASSPNLGQGAYTEAFF. CDR3 nucleotide sequence: TGTGCCAGCTCTCCAAACCTGGGACAGGGGGCTTACACTGAAGCTTTCTTT.

The chain employs TRBV11-1 and TRBJ2-7; 7 nucleotides align to TRBD2. Germline CDR1 is SGHAT and CDR2 is FQDESV (reference sequence). The CDR3 consists of 15 residues. Trimming cost V 4 bases and J 3 bases; bases outside gene matches: 9. The CDR3 sequence: CASSSPGGLDYEQYF. The CDR3 DNA reads as TGTGCCAGCAGCTCTCCGGGAGGTTTAGACTACGAGCAGTACTTC.

J is TRBJ2-3 and V is TRBV9; 8 nucleotides match TRBD1. The CDR3 extends over 14 amino acids. V lost 3 bases, J lost 13 bases, and 13 bases stayed unmatched. CDR1 and CDR2 (germline): SGDLS, YYNGEE. The CDR3 loop is CASSAQPDRVHEYF. The CDR3 DNA reads TGTGCCAGCAGCGCCCAACCGGACAGGGTGCACGAGTATTTT.

This chain joins TRBV11-2 and TRBJ2-3; 10 positions agree with TRBD2. The CDR3 consists of 19 residues. Unmatched junction bases numbered 17, after V lost 5 bases and J lost 3 bases. CDR1 and CDR2 from the germline V gene are SGHAT and FQNNGV. The CDR3 DNA reads as TGTGCCAGCAGCCAGCCCGAAGGCGCAGCTAGCGGGGGAACAGATACGCAGTATTTT. It codes for CASSQPEGAASGGTDTQYF.

The chain combines TRBV6-4 with TRBJ2-1; D is uncertain. Per the germline V gene, CDR1 is MRHNA and CDR2 is SNTAGT. CDR3 length equals 14 residues. V shed 3 bases and J shed 7 bases, with 13 bases lying between them. This CDR3 reads CASSDPPKINEQFF. In nucleotides, the CDR3 is TGTGCCAGCAGTGATCCCCCCAAGATAAATGAGCAGTTCTTC.

V and J are TRBV19 and TRBJ2-1; D may match TRBD1 or TRBD2 (5 bases each). This CDR3 is 14 amino acids long. Trimming pared 9 bases from V and 7 bases from J, leaving 19 bases between. From germline, CDR1 is LNHDA and CDR2 SQIVND (reference sequence). CDR3 residues: CASSPGGPGNEQFF. CDR3 DNA: TGTGCCAGCTCACCTGGGGGACCCGGAAATGAGCAGTTCTTC.

In its sample, this clone was seen once. J is TRBJ2-1 and V is TRBV27, with 10 bases fitting TRBD2. With 4 bases clipped from V and 10 bases from J, the junction kept 16 bases outside the gene matches. The CDR3 loop spans 17 amino acids. CDR1 is MNHEY, CDR2 SMNVEV, per germline (reference sequence). The CDR3 DNA reads TGTGCCAGCAGTTCTTACACCGGACTAGCGGCTAGCTACGAGCAGTTCTTC. It translates to CASSSYTGLAASYEQFF.

The rearrangement links TRBV6-6 to TRBJ1-2; 8 positions match TRBD1. CDR1 is MNHNY, CDR2 SVGAGI, per germline (reference sequence). Trimming cost V 2 bases and J 10 bases; bases outside gene matches: 6. The CDR3 spans 13 residues. The CDR3 reads CASSYDPDRAYTF. The CDR3 coding sequence is TGTGCCAGCAGTTACGACCCGGACAGGGCCTACACCTTC.

This chain uses TRBV11-2 with TRBJ1-3; 8 nucleotides agree with TRBD1. The CDR3 spans 15 residues. V shed 4 bases and J 0 bases; nucleotides not matched to a gene: 2. Germline CDR1 is SGHAT and CDR2 is FQNNGV. In DNA, the CDR3 is TGTGCCAGCAGCTACGGGACAGGCTCTGGAAACACCATATATTTT. Translation gives CASSYGTGSGNTIYF.

The genes are TRBV28 and TRBJ2-5; 9 bases agree with TRBD2. The J call is in doubt because the DNA end fits TRBJ2-7 better. The CDR3 runs 15 residues. Germline V gene sequence: CDR1 MDHEN, CDR2 SYDVKM. The CDR3 DNA reads as TGTGCCAGCAGTTGGGGTAGCGGGAGTTCCTACGAGCAGTACTTC. Protein sequence: CASSWGSGSSYEQYF.

In DNA, the CDR3 is TGTGCCGTGATACAGGGGGCGCATACCGGGGAGCTGTTTTTT. The encoded protein is CAVIQGAHTGELFF. The chain combines TRBV2 with TRBJ2-2, with TRBD1 identical over 9 bases. Germline V gives CDR1 SNHLY, CDR2 FYNNEI. This CDR3 is built from 14 residues. V dropped 11 bases and J dropped 5; count of bases not matched to a gene: 9.

This sequence joins TRBV6-5 and TRBJ2-7, with 8 bases aligning to TRBD2. V trimming: 0 bases; J trimming: 3 bases; junction bases outside the gene matches: 4. The length of the CDR3 is 15 residues. The germline V gene encodes CDR1 MNHEY and CDR2 SVGAGI. CDR3 DNA: TGTGCCAGCAGTTACTCGGCTAGCGGGTGCTACGAGCAGTACTTC. Its translation: CASSYSASGCYEQYF.

As concerns this clone: Relative to the germline gene, one junction end is altered; a read error may explain this. The rearrangement links TRBV27 to TRBJ2-7; the D gene is possibly TRBD2 (7 bases). The CDR3 has 15 residues. CDR1 is MNHEY, CDR2 SMNVEV, per germline (reference sequence). CDR3 amino acids: CASAAEGGGSYELYF. As DNA, the CDR3 is TGTGCCAGTGCCGCGGAGGGGGGGGGCTCCTACGAGCTGTACTTC.

The chain recombines TRBV15 with TRBJ2-5; D not certain. The CDR3 runs to 13 residues. The V end lost 3 bases, the J end lost 1 base, and 6 bases lay between the germline ends. CDR1 and CDR2 (germline): LNHNV, YYDKDF (reference sequence). The CDR3 region is CATSSILQETQYF. In DNA, the CDR3 is TGTGCCACCAGCAGCATACTCCAAGAGACCCAGTACTTC.

The DNA of the CDR3 is TGTGCCAGCGCCGGGACATCGAATGAAAAACTGTTTTTT. Translating it yields CASAGTSNEKLFF. The V and J genes are TRBV6-1 and TRBJ1-4; tentatively, D is TRBD1 (6 bases). CDR3 length: 13 residues. CDR1 is MNHNS and CDR2 is SASEGT in the germline V gene. Trimming removed 8 bases from V and 5 bases from J, with 12 bases in between.

This chain uses TRBV5-4 with TRBJ1-4; no clear D gene. Trimming removed 0 bases from V and 4 bases from J, with 7 bases in between. Germline V gives CDR1 SGHNT, CDR2 YYREEE (reference sequence). CDR3 length equals 14 residues. CDR3 loop: CASSLESNNEKLFF. Written as DNA, the CDR3 is TGTGCCAGCAGCTTGGAAAGTAATAATGAAAAACTGTTTTTT.

This clone has a handful of counts. This chain links TRBV2 with TRBJ2-5, with D possibly being TRBD1 (6 bases). From germline, CDR1 is SNHLY and CDR2 FYNNEI. The CDR3 contains 13 residues. V lost 6 bases to trimming and J lost 2 bases, with 10 bases between them. The CDR3 nucleotides are TGTGCCAGCAGGGGGACAAGACAAGAGACCCAGTACTTC. Its protein product is CASRGTRQETQYF. Using reference TRBV2 and TRBJ2-5 for the parts outside the CDR3, the full variable domain is EPEVTQTPSHQVTQMGQEVILRCVPISNHLYFYWYRQILGQKVEFLVSFYNNEISEKSEIFDDQFSVERPDGSNFTLKIRSTKLEDSAMYFCASRGTRQETQYFGPGTRLLVL.

This chain uses TRBV2 with TRBJ2-2, with 9 bases lining up with TRBD1. This CDR3 spans 15 amino acids. Germline V lookup: CDR1 SNHLY, CDR2 FYNNEI. Trimming took 5 bases from V and 6 from J; bases not matched to a gene: 7. The CDR3 DNA sequence: TGTGCCAGCAGTCCGGGACAGGGTGAGGCCGGGGAGCTGTTTTTT. It is translated as CASSPGQGEAGELFF.